The subject of this entry is one T cell receptor (beta chain). Its antigen remains unknown. These data come from a study of T cell responses to AZD1222 COVID-19 vaccine. Overall study: Whether given at about 4 or about 12 weeks, second doses were pooled.

Broader study findings: Vaccine-associated CD4 TCRs spanned spike, dominant at 160-218 and 743-854. Compared with day 0, the breadth and depth of the Spike-specific TCR repertoire rose significantly after two doses of AZD1222. Clonal diversity may have been underestimated, and the donors were mostly white British, with more females than males.

Germline V gene sequence: CDR1 GTSNPN, CDR2 SVGIG (reference sequence). Trimming shortened V by 2 bases and J by 1 base, and 9 bases separated the two germline ends. This CDR3 spans 14 amino acids. The data were produced by immunoSEQ multiplex PCR, yet TCRdb's version contains in-frame clones alone and is incomplete. The top ten clones hold more than 8% of a sample with 95,000 to 110,000 clones, 88% of them seen once. The chain has TRBV30 and TRBJ1-5; D call uncertain. The TCR sequence derives from an adult in good health. Sequencing used peripheral blood, obtained on day 0 of AZD1222 vaccination. The CDR3 DNA reads TGTGCCTGGAGTAGTCCCGGCAGCAATCAGCCCCAGCATTTT. Amino acid sequence: CAWSSPGSNQPQHF.